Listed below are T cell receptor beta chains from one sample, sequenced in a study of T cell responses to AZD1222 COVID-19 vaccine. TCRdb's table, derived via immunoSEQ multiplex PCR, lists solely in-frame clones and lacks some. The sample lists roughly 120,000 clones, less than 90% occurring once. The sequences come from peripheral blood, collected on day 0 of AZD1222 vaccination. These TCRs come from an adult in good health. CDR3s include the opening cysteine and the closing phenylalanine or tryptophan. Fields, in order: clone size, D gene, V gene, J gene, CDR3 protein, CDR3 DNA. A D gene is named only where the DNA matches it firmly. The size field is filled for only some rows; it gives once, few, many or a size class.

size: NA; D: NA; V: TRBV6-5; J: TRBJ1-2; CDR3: CASSYAPANYGYTF; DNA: TGTGCCAGCAGTTACGCCCCAGCTAACTATGGCTACACCTTC
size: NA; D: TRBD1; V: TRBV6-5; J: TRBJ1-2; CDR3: CASSYGGTAYGYTF; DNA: TGTGCCAGCAGTTACGGGGGGACAGCCTATGGCTACACCTTC
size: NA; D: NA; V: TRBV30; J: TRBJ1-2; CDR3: CAWPRDYGYTF; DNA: TGTGCCTGGCCTCGGGACTATGGCTACACCTTC
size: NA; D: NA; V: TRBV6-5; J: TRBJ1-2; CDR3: CASRPDGEGSYTF; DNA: TGTGCCAGCAGACCCGACGGGGAAGGGAGCTACACCTTC
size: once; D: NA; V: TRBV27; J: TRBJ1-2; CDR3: CASSLSSSEGYTF; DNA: TGTGCCAGCAGTTTGTCCTCGAGTGAGGGCTACACCTTC
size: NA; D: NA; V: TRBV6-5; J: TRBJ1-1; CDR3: CASEGGASGEAFF; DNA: TGTGCCAGTGAGGGTGGAGCTAGTGGTGAAGCTTTCTTT
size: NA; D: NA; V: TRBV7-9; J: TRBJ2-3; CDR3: CASSLDLGSDTQYF; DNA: TGTGCCAGCAGCTTAGACTTGGGTTCAGATACGCAGTATTTT
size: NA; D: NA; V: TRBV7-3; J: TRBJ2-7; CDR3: CASSPRPQGGQYF; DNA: TGTGCCAGCAGCCCCCGGCCCCAGGGAGGGCAGTACTTC
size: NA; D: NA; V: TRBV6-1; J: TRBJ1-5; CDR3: CASSEERRQPQHF; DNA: TGTGCCAGCAGTGAAGAACGGAGGCAGCCCCAGCATTTT
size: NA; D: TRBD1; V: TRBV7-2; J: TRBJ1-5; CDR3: CASSLGPGQGNQPQHF; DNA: TGTGCCAGCAGCTTAGGGCCAGGACAGGGAAATCAGCCCCAGCATTTT
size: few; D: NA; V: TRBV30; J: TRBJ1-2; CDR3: CAWSSLGEAGYGYTF; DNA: TGTGCCTGGAGTAGCCTTGGGGAGGCGGGCTATGGCTACACCTTC
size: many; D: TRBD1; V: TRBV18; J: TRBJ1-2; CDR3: CASSPTTRQGNGYTF; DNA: TGTGCCAGCTCACCAACAACTCGACAGGGTAACGGCTACACCTTC
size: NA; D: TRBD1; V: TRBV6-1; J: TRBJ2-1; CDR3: CASSDETGVNNEQFF; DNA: TGTGCCAGCAGTGACGAGACAGGGGTGAACAATGAGCAGTTCTTC
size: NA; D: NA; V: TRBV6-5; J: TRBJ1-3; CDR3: CASSLQRDGNTIYF; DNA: TGTGCCAGCAGTCTACAGCGGGATGGAAACACCATATATTTT
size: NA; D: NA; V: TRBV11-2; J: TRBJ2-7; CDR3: CASSSWTGNYYEQYF; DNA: TGTGCCAGCAGCTCGTGGACTGGAAATTACTACGAGCAGTACTTC
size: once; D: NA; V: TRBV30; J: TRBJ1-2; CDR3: CAWSTGLMSGYTF; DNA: TGTGCCTGGAGCACCGGCCTAATGTCTGGCTACACCTTC
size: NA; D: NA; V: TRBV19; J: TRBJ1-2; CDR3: CASRPQIQPNYGYTF; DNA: TGTGCCAGTAGGCCCCAGATACAGCCTAACTATGGCTACACCTTC
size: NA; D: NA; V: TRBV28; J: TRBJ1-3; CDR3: CASSLAGTGNTIYF; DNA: TGTGCCAGCAGTTTGGCAGGGACCGGAAACACCATATATTTT
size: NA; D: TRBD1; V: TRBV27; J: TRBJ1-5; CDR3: CASSPGTGGSQPQHF; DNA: TGTGCCAGCAGTCCCGGGACAGGGGGCAGCCAGCCCCAGCATTTT
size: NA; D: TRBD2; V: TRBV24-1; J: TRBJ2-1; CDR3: CATSDIKAGGRKQFF; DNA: TGTGCCACCAGTGATATAAAGGCGGGGGGGCGAAAGCAGTTCTTC
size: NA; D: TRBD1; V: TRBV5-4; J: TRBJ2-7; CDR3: CASSLTGAGSYEQYF; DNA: TGTGCCAGCAGCTTAACAGGGGCCGGCTCCTACGAGCAGTACTTC
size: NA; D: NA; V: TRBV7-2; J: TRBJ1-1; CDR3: CASREGPSEAFF; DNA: TGTGCCAGCAGGGAGGGACCATCTGAAGCTTTCTTT
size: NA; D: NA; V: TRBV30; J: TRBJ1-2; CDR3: CARGESYGYTF; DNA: TGTGCCCGAGGGGAGAGCTATGGCTACACCTTC
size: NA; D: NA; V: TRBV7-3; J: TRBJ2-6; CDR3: CASSLSHRSGANVLTF; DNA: TGTGCCAGCAGCTTAAGTCATCGCTCTGGGGCCAACGTCCTGACTTTC
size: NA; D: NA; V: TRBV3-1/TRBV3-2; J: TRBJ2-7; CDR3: CASSQAVESLSSYEQYF; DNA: TGTGCCAGCAGCCAAGCCGTAGAGAGTCTTTCATCCTACGAGCAGTACTTC
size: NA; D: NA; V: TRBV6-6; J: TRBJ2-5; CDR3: CASSRGTVQETQYF; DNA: TGTGCCAGCAGCCGTGGGACGGTCCAAGAGACCCAGTACTTC
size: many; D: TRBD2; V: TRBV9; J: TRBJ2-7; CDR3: CASSVAYRGGEQYF; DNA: TGTGCCAGCAGCGTAGCTTATCGGGGGGGCGAGCAGTACTTC
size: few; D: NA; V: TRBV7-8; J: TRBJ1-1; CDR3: CASSLAQAGETFF; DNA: TGTGCCAGCAGCTTAGCGCAGGCAGGGGAAACTTTCTTT
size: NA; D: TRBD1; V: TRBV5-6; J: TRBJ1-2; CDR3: CASSLDRVGYTF; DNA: TGTGCCAGCAGCTTAGACAGGGTTGGCTACACCTTC
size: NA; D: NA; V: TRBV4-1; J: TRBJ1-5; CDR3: CASSHTQLGGKNQPQHF; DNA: TGCGCCAGCAGCCATACCCAACTGGGAGGCAAAAACCAGCCCCAGCATTTT
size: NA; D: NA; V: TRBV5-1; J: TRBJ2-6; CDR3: CASSLDLSSGANVPTF; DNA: TGCGCCAGCAGCTTGGACCTCAGCTCTGGGGCCAACGTCCCGACTTTC
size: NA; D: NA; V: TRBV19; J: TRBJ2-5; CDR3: CASSPPLPIETQYF; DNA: TGTGCCAGTAGTCCTCCTTTACCCATAGAGACCCAGTACTTC
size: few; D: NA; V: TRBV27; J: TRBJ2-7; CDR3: CASSLGSASYEQYF; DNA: TGTGCCAGCAGTTTAGGGTCAGCTTCCTACGAGCAGTACTTC
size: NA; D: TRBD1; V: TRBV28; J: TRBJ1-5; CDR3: CASSRTGQGRNQPQHF; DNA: TGTGCCAGCAGTCGAACGGGACAGGGACGAAATCAGCCCCAGCATTTT
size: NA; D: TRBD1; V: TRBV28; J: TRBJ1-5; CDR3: CASSPGQGGNQPQHF; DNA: TGTGCCAGCAGCCCGGGACAGGGGGGGAATCAGCCCCAGCATTTT
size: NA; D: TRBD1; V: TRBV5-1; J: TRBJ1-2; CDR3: CASSPGGTGGYTF; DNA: TGCGCCAGCAGTCCAGGGGGGACCGGTGGCTACACCTTC
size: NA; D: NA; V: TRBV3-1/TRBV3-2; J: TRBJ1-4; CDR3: CASGAARSEKLFF; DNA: TGTGCCAGCGGGGCGGCCCGGAGTGAAAAACTGTTTTTT
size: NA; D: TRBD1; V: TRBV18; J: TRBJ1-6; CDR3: CASSPGQGHNSPLHF; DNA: TGTGCCAGCTCGCCGGGACAGGGGCATAATTCACCCCTCCACTTT
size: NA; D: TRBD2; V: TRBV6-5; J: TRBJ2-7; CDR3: CASSYSVAGSYEQYF; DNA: TGTGCCAGCAGTTACTCGGTAGCGGGGTCCTACGAGCAGTACTTC
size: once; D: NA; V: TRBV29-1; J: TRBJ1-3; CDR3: CSVEVASGNTIYF; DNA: TGCAGCGTTGAGGTGGCCAGCGGAAACACCATATATTTT
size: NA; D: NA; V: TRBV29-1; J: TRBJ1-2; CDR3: CSSPGGAYGYTF; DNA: TGCAGCTCCCCTGGGGGGGCCTATGGCTACACCTTC
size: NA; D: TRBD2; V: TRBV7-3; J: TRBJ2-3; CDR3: CASSFPRTSESTDTQYF; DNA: TGTGCCAGCAGCTTCCCCCGGACTAGCGAAAGCACAGATACGCAGTATTTT
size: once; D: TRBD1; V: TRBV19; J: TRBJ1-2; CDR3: CASSMWTGRGYTF; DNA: TGTGCCAGTAGTATGTGGACAGGGCGAGGCTACACCTTC
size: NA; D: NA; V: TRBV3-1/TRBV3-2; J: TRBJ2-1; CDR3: CASSQSGDEQFF; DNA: TGTGCCAGCAGCCAGTCGGGAGATGAGCAGTTCTTC
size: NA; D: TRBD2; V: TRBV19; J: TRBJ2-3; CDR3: CASNRDLAGSGDTQYF; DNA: TGTGCCAGTAATCGGGACTTAGCGGGGAGCGGAGATACGCAGTATTTT
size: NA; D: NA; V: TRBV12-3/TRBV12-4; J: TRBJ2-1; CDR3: CASTRGDEQFF; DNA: TGTGCCAGCACCCGGGGAGATGAGCAGTTCTTC
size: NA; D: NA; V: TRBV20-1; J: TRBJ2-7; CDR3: CSARAVGEQYF; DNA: TGCAGTGCTAGGGCTGTAGGCGAGCAGTACTTC
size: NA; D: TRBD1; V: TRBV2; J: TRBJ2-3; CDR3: CASSAGQGAWDTQYF; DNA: TGTGCCAGCAGTGCCGGACAGGGGGCTTGGGATACGCAGTATTTT
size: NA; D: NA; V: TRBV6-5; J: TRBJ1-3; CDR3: CATRTGTTGNTIYF; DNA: TGTGCCACCAGAACAGGGACCACTGGAAACACCATATATTTT
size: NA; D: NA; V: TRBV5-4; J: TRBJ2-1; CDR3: CASSSGIGSYNEQFF; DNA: TGTGCCAGCAGCTCCGGGATTGGCTCCTACAATGAGCAGTTCTTC
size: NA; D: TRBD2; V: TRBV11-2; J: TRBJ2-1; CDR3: CASSSGTSGMNEQFF; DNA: TGTGCCAGCAGCTCTGGGACTAGCGGGATGAATGAGCAGTTCTTC
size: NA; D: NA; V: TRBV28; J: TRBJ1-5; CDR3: CASSFPPEGDNQPQHF; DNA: TGTGCCAGCAGTTTTCCCCCGGAGGGAGACAATCAGCCCCAGCATTTT
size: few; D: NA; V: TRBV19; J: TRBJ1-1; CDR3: CASSGVPNTEAFF; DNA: TGTGCCAGTAGTGGAGTGCCCAACACTGAAGCTTTCTTT
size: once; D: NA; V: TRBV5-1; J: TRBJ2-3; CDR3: CASSLDGGSTDTQYF; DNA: TGCGCCAGCAGCTTGGACGGGGGATCCACAGATACGCAGTATTTT